This T cell receptor (beta chain) stems from a study of T cells in Graves' hyperthyroidism and ophthalmopathy. CDR1 is MNHEY, CDR2 SVGAGI, per germline. This CDR3 contains 13 residues. V lost 6 bases and J 2 bases, leaving 11 bases between the germline ends. The table lists this clonotype with many counts. A much larger clone lies one base from this, so it may be a read error. Amplification of TCR beta CDR3 regions used RNA as the template. The HTBI primer set served for first-round RT-PCR of the TCR CDR3. TCRdb itself ran the multiplex PCR reads through MiXCR, one entry per CDR3 protein. The sample consists of approximately 510,000 distinct CDR3 sequences, roughly 20% of them appearing once.

The chain joins TRBV6-5 to TRBJ2-7, with D maybe TRBD1 (6 bases). The TCR sequence derives from a man aged 18-30 years with Graves' hyperthyroidism. Sequences were obtained from blood. For the CDR3, the DNA is TGTGCCAGCAGCTACGGACAGACCTACGAGCAGTACTTC. Translation: CASSYGQTYEQYF.